These 2 T cell receptor beta chains share one sample of origin, sequenced in a study of blood T cell repertoires in COVID-19. The data were produced by immunoSEQ multiplex PCR, yet TCRdb's version contains in-frame clones alone and is incomplete. The table includes about 140,000 clones, less than 85% detected once. The source material was peripheral blood. These receptors came from a human donor in a cohort sampled during active COVID-19.

The chain is built from TRBV4-1 and TRBJ2-1; possible D gene TRBD2, 6 bases. Trimming took off 2 bases at V and 4 bases at J, with 18 bases between the two ends. The CDR3 spans 17 residues. Looked up from germline, CDR1 is MGHRA and CDR2 is YSYEKL. The CDR3 bases are TGCGCCAGCAGCCAATCAATAGCGGATCTCTTATACAATGAGCAGTTCTTC. It is translated as CASSQSIADLLYNEQFF.

The chain joins TRBV5-1 to TRBJ2-2, with 9 bases identical to TRBD1. CDR3 length: 17 amino acids. Germline trimming cut 4 bases from V and 4 bases from J; bases unmatched to any gene: 11. CDR1 and CDR2 from the germline V gene are SGHRS and YFSETQ. CDR3 nucleotide sequence: TGCGCCAGCAGCCAACAACCCCCGGGACAGGGCACCGGGGAGCTGTTTTTT. Translated, it gives CASSQQPPGQGTGELFF.